The 27 T cell receptor beta chains below were found in one sample sequenced in a study of T cell repertoires in ileal Crohn's disease. Time point meaning: neoterminal ileum biopsy at postoperative endoscopy, about 6 months after surgery. Assay: immunoSEQ multiplex PCR; the TCRdb copy retains only in-frame clones and omits some. The repertoire has about 11,000 clones, more than 65% of them found once; the top ten carry around 6.9%. Sequenced input: ileal tissue. The source of these receptors is an adult with Crohn's disease.

This sequence joins TRBV19 and TRBJ2-3; 7 bases agree with TRBD2. Looked up from germline, CDR1 is LNHDA and CDR2 is SQIVND (reference sequence). The CDR3 extends over 15 amino acids. Losses at the gene ends were 5 bases for V and 1 base for J; bases not matched to a gene: 6. The CDR3 is CASSSGLAGTDTQYF. As DNA, the CDR3 is TGTGCCAGTAGTTCCGGGCTAGCGGGCACAGATACGCAGTATTTT.

In its sample, this clone is large (0.1 to 1%). The CDR3 loop is CASSDSDTGVGYTF. The CDR3 DNA sequence: TGTGCCAGCAGTGACTCGGACACTGGGGTCGGCTACACCTTC. The gene calls are TRBV6-4 and TRBJ1-2; the D gene is possibly TRBD1 (5 bases). Germline CDR1 is MRHNA and CDR2 is SNTAGT. Trimming removed 0 bases at V and 8 bases at J, with 13 bases between. This CDR3 comprises 14 residues.

The chain links TRBV7-9 to TRBJ1-2, with TRBD1 identical over 9 bases. Germline V gene data show CDR1 as SEHNR and CDR2 as FQNEAQ (reference sequence). J gave up 8 bases and V 6 bases, and 7 bases lay outside the gene matches. The CDR3 extends over 13 amino acids. The CDR3 protein is CASSEGQGEGYTF. The DNA for the CDR3 is TGTGCCAGCAGTGAGGGACAGGGTGAGGGCTACACCTTC. Complete variable domain (other parts from reference TRBV7-9 and TRBJ1-2): DTGVSQNPRHKITKRGQNVTFRCDPISEHNRLYWYRQTLGQGPEFLTYFQNEAQLEKSRLLSDRFSAERPKGSFSTLEIQRTEQGDSAMYLCASSEGQGEGYTFGSGTRLTVV.

The count of this clone is one. The rearrangement uses TRBV28 and TRBJ1-1; 8 bases match TRBD1. The length of the CDR3 is 15 residues. V lost 2 bases and J lost 5; bases outside the gene matches: 7. CDR1 is MDHEN, CDR2 SYDVKM, per germline. DNA for the CDR3: TGTGCCAGCAGTTTACCTTCAGGGGGCAGGACTGAAGCTTTCTTT. It translates to CASSLPSGGRTEAFF.

This chain connects TRBV18 to TRBJ2-1; 8 nucleotides align to TRBD1. This CDR3 spans 15 amino acids. CDR1 is KGHSH, CDR2 LQKENI, per germline. The J segment lost 3 bases and the V segment lost 3 bases, leaving 4 bases of the junction unmatched. The CDR3 DNA follows: TGTGCCAGCTCACCGACAGGGGTCAACTACAATGAGCAGTTCTTC. Translation: CASSPTGVNYNEQFF.

The rearrangement links TRBV6-1 to TRBJ2-3, with 10 bases lining up with TRBD2. Germline V CDR1 and CDR2: MNHNS, SASEGT. The trim removed 7 bases at V and 1 base at J, leaving 5 bases unmatched. The CDR3 is 15 amino acids. Written as DNA, the CDR3 is TGTGCCAGCATCCCAAGCGGGGGGGGCACAGATACGCAGTATTTT. The encoded protein is CASIPSGGGTDTQYF.

The chain uses TRBV18 and TRBJ2-5; TRBD2 aligns across 11 bases. This CDR3 is 17 amino acids long. V dropped 2 bases and J dropped 2; count of bases not matched to a gene: 7. Germline V lookup: CDR1 KGHSH, CDR2 LQKENI. The CDR3 DNA reads TGTGCCAGCTCACCAGCAATACTAGCGGGGGCACAAGAGACCCAGTACTTC. This gives the protein CASSPAILAGAQETQYF.

The chain couples TRBV15 to TRBJ1-1; D uncertain. Germline CDR1 and CDR2: LNHNV and YYDKDF (reference sequence). Trimming took 6 bases from V and 1 from J, leaving 15 bases between them. This CDR3 is built from 15 residues. CDR3 DNA: TGTGCCACCAGTGCGGGCCGTTTGGGGAACACTGAAGCTTTCTTT. Its translation is CATSAGRLGNTEAFF.

This clone turned up a few times. This chain links TRBV19 with TRBJ2-1; maybe TRBD2 (5 bases). The CDR3 totals 13 residues. The ends were cut back, 9 bases at V and 7 bases at J, with 16 bases in the middle. The germline V gene encodes CDR1 LNHDA and CDR2 SQIVND (reference sequence). DNA for the CDR3: TGTGCCAGCACGGCGGGTCTGCAAAATGAGCAGTTCTTC. Amino acids: CASTAGLQNEQFF.

The rearrangement joins TRBV19 to TRBJ1-1, with D unclear. V was cut by 5 bases and J by 4 bases, with 11 bases left in between. CDR3 length equals 13 residues. Germline V CDR1 and CDR2: LNHDA, SQIVND (reference sequence). CDR3 region: CASSRNGVTEAFF. The CDR3, as DNA: TGTGCCAGTAGTCGTAACGGGGTCACTGAAGCTTTCTTT.

A word on this clone: Other nucleotide sequences in the sample specify the same CDR3. This rearrangement joins TRBV6-6 to TRBJ1-2; the D is unclear. This CDR3 contains 13 residues. V lost 0 bases to trimming and J lost 7 bases, with 9 bases between them. CDR1 and CDR2 (germline): MNHNY, SVGAGI (reference sequence). CDR3 sequence: CASSYSAGFGYTF. In nucleotides, the CDR3 is TGTGCCAGCAGTTACTCGGCGGGGTTTGGCTACACCTTC.

V usage is TRBV20-1 and J usage is TRBJ1-2; D not resolved. The V and J ends lost 5 bases and 5 bases respectively, with 9 bases between them. This CDR3 contains 11 residues. The V gene's germline CDR1 is DFQATT and CDR2 SNEGSKA (reference sequence). The CDR3 region is CSARGGYGYTF. In nucleotides, the CDR3 is TGCAGTGCTCGCGGCGGGTATGGCTACACCTTC.

This chain links TRBV6-6 with TRBJ1-2; D unresolved. There are 14 residues in the CDR3. CDR1 and CDR2 (germline): MNHNY, SVGAGI (reference sequence). Deletions cut 7 bases from V and 3 bases from J, with 15 bases between. Here the CDR3 reads CASNPVDGDYGYTF. CDR3 coding DNA: TGTGCCAGCAATCCTGTGGACGGGGACTATGGCTACACCTTC.

CDR3 sequence reads: CASSSQNQPQHF. The CDR3 DNA sequence: TGTGCCAGCAGTTCCCAGAATCAGCCCCAGCATTTT. The chain is built from TRBV27 and TRBJ1-5; no clear D. The V and J ends lost 4 bases and 4 bases respectively, with 5 bases between them. The CDR3 spans 12 residues. Germline V gives CDR1 MNHEY, CDR2 SMNVEV (reference sequence).

The chain links TRBV28 to TRBJ2-1; 9 positions match TRBD1. Trimming at V came to 3 bases and at J to 7 bases, leaving 4 bases not matched to a gene. The CDR3 is 14 residues long. The germline V gene has CDR1 MDHEN and CDR2 SYDVKM. CDR3 DNA sequence: TGTGCCAGCAGTTTCACAGGGGGCTCGAATGAGCAGTTCTTC. Translated, it gives CASSFTGGSNEQFF.

The chain recombines TRBV11-3 with TRBJ2-6; 10 bases line up with TRBD1. Trimming removed 5 bases from V and 4 bases from J; junction bases left unmatched: 8. The CDR3 extends over 17 amino acids. Germline CDR1 SGHNT, CDR2 YENEEA. The CDR3 nucleotides read TGTGCCAGCAGCCAAGGGACAGGGGAAGGAGGGGCCAACGTCCTGACTTTC. Protein product: CASSQGTGEGGANVLTF.

This sequence joins TRBV28 and TRBJ2-1, with 13 positions matching TRBD2. The CDR3 is 15 residues long. The V gene end was trimmed by 5 bases and the J gene end by 4 bases; junction bases not matched to a gene: 2. Germline lookup yields CDR1 MDHEN and CDR2 SYDVKM. CDR3 loop: CASSELAGGYNEQFF. The CDR3 DNA sequence: TGTGCCAGCAGTGAACTAGCGGGGGGGTACAATGAGCAGTTCTTC.

This clone came up once. The CDR3 DNA sequence: TGCGCCAGCAGTTTAGGCGGGACCCATAATGAAAAACTGTTTTTT. It yields the protein CASSLGGTHNEKLFF. V gene TRBV5-1 combines with J gene TRBJ1-4; TRBD1 might be the D (5 bases). CDR1 is SGHRS and CDR2 is YFSETQ in the germline V gene. The CDR3 extends over 15 amino acids. V was shortened by 5 bases and J by 4 bases, with 15 bases between the two germline ends.

The V call is TRBV4-1, the J call TRBJ2-1; a weak D match, TRBD1 (6 bases). This CDR3 has 16 amino acids. The V end was cut by 0 bases, the J end by 2 bases, with 11 bases between. Per germline, CDR1 MGHRA and CDR2 YSYEKL. The CDR3 DNA is TGCGCCAGCAGCCAAGATTATGGGACACCCTACAATGAGCAGTTCTTC. Its protein product is CASSQDYGTPYNEQFF.

J is TRBJ1-1 and V is TRBV18, with D tentatively TRBD1 (6 bases). V gave up 3 bases and J gave up 6 bases, with 11 bases separating them. In germline, CDR1 is KGHSH, CDR2 LQKENI. The CDR3 runs 13 residues. DNA for the CDR3: TGTGCCAGCTCACCCAAACAGGGCCCTGAAGCTTTCTTT. It is translated as CASSPKQGPEAFF.

The chain recombines TRBV6-1 with TRBJ1-5; D may be TRBD1 (6 bases). The germline V gene has CDR1 MNHNS and CDR2 SASEGT. Trimming removed 5 bases at V and 6 bases at J, with 17 bases between. The CDR3 has 15 residues. The CDR3 spells CASSPIGQKGQPQHF. As DNA, the CDR3 is TGTGCCAGCAGTCCAATTGGACAGAAAGGTCAGCCCCAGCATTTT.

This chain joins TRBV4-1 and TRBJ1-1; D is undetermined. The CDR3 has 13 amino acids. CDR1 and CDR2 from the germline V gene are MGHRA and YSYEKL. Trimming removed 1 base at V and 6 bases at J, with 9 bases between. The CDR3 region has the DNA TGCGCCAGCAGCCAAGGAGGGAGCGCTGAAGCTTTCTTT. Amino acid sequence: CASSQGGSAEAFF.

The CDR3 DNA is TGCGCCAGCAGCTTGGCGGGGGGCACAGATACGCAGTATTTT. Residues: CASSLAGGTDTQYF. The chain carries TRBV5-1 and TRBJ2-3, with D possibly TRBD2 on 6 matching bases. Looked up from germline, CDR1 is SGHRS and CDR2 is YFSETQ. V was shortened by 0 bases and J by 1 base, with 6 bases between the two germline ends. This CDR3 spans 14 amino acids.

The chain employs TRBV5-5 and TRBJ2-2; 9 bases are shared with TRBD2. Unmatched junction bases numbered 4, after V lost 0 bases and J lost 4 bases. The length of the CDR3 is 16 residues. CDR1 is SGHKS and CDR2 is YYEKEE in the germline V gene (reference sequence). The CDR3 is CASSLVAGAGTGELFF. CDR3 sequence (DNA): TGTGCCAGCAGCTTGGTAGCGGGGGCCGGCACCGGGGAGCTGTTTTTT. The variable domain in full, completed from reference TRBV5-5 and TRBJ2-2, reads DAGVTQSPTHLIKTRGQQVTLRCSPISGHKSVSWYQQVLGQGPQFIFQYYEKEERGRGNFPDRFSARQFPNYSSELNVNALLLGDSALYLCASSLVAGAGTGELFFGEGSRLTVL.

The chain has TRBV5-1 and TRBJ2-1; D is possibly TRBD1 (7 bases). This CDR3 spans 17 amino acids. The V end lost 0 bases, the J end lost 6 bases, and 19 bases lay between the germline ends. In germline, CDR1 is SGHRS, CDR2 YFSETQ. The DNA of the CDR3 is TGCGCCAGCAGCTTGGCCGGGACAGTTTCGGAGGGCAATGAGCAGTTCTTC. Protein product: CASSLAGTVSEGNEQFF.

The chain is built from TRBV19 and TRBJ1-6; TRBD1 might be the D (6 bases). CDR1 and CDR2 from the germline V gene are LNHDA and SQIVND (reference sequence). Trimming took 6 bases from V and 9 from J, leaving 18 bases between them. The length of the CDR3 is 15 residues. The CDR3 region is CASRPNRDGVSPLHF. CDR3 coding DNA: TGTGCCAGTAGGCCGAACAGGGATGGTGTTTCACCCCTCCACTTT.

This chain joins TRBV6-5 and TRBJ1-5; the D gene is possibly TRBD1 (6 bases). Germline CDR1 MNHEY, CDR2 SVGAGI. This CDR3 has 12 residues. Deletions cut 7 bases from V and 6 bases from J, with 10 bases between. The CDR3 DNA reads TGTGCCAGCAACAGGGTGGGTCAGCCCCAGCATTTT. This translates into CASNRVGQPQHF.